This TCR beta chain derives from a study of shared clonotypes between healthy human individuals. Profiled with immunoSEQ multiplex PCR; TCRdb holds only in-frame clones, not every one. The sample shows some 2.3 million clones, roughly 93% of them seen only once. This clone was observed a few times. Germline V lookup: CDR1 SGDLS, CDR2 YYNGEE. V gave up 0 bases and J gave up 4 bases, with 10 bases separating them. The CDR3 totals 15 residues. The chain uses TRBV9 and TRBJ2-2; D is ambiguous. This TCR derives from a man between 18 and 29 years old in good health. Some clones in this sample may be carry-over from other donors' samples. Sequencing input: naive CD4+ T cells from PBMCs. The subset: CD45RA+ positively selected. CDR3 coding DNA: TGTGCCAGCAGCGTAGATCGTCTCGGCACCGGGGAGCTGTTTTTT. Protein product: CASSVDRLGTGELFF.